These 14 T cell receptor beta chains came from one sample sequenced in a study of T-cell reconstitution after alpha-beta-depleted transplantation in children. Using unique molecular identifiers, the investigators prepared the TCRbeta library. TCRdb processed the PCR reads anew with MiXCR; each CDR3 protein has one entry. Among hundreds of thousands of distinct CDR3 sequences listed, about a tenth were seen once. The material was PBMCs from the stem cell graft donor, obtained from the stem cell graft. The origin of the receptors is a human donor who donated a stem cell graft to a child with SCID.

Notes on this clonotype: A read error may account for a junction end that differs from germline. The chain employs TRBV5-1 and TRBJ2-3, with 8 positions matching TRBD2. Looked up from germline, CDR1 is SGHRS and CDR2 is YFSETQ. The CDR3 runs 16 residues. CDR3 region: CATSLLAGIGTDTQYF. Written as DNA, the CDR3 is TGCGCCACCAGCCTGTTAGCGGGGATTGGCACAGATACGCAGTATTTT.

In this sample, this clonotype turned up a few times. V gene TRBV6-1 combines with J gene TRBJ2-5; tentatively, D is TRBD2 (5 bases). The CDR3 sequence is 14 residues long. Per germline, CDR1 MNHNS and CDR2 SASEGT. Trimming removed 6 bases from V and 4 bases from J, with 15 bases in between. CDR3 nucleotides: TGTGCCAGCAGCGCAGAACTAGGGCGAGAGACCCAGTACTTC. The encoded protein is CASSAELGRETQYF.

This clonotype was recorded at least ten times. This chain uses TRBV12-3 or TRBV12-4 with TRBJ1-2; D is possibly TRBD1 (5 bases). CDR3 size: 15 residues. Trimming pared 2 bases from V and 2 bases from J, leaving 12 bases between. In DNA form, the CDR3 reads TGTGCCAGCAGTTTACCAGGGTCAGCGAACTATGGCTACACCTTC. Amino acids: CASSLPGSANYGYTF.

This clonotype showed up just a few times. The chain recombines TRBV9 with TRBJ2-5; no clear D gene. The ends were cut back, 0 bases at V and 4 bases at J, with 10 bases in the middle. CDR1 SGDLS and CDR2 YYNGEE come from the germline V gene. This CDR3 contains 14 residues. The CDR3 loop is CASSVGFSLETQYF. Here the CDR3 DNA reads TGTGCCAGCAGCGTAGGTTTCAGCTTAGAGACCCAGTACTTC.

This clonotype was recorded only once. The V call is TRBV6-5, the J call TRBJ2-7, with D possibly matching TRBD2 (5 bases). The CDR3 length is 17 residues. The germline CDR1 and CDR2 sequences are MNHEY and SVGAGI. V was trimmed by 2 bases and J by 2 bases, leaving 19 bases between them. The CDR3 loop is CASSYVGLGPNAYEQYF. DNA for the CDR3: TGTGCCAGCAGTTACGTCGGACTCGGACCTAATGCCTACGAGCAGTACTTC.

This clonotype has a handful of counts. V is TRBV7-9 and J is TRBJ1-2, with 7 positions matching TRBD1. Trimming cost V 5 bases and J 8 bases; bases outside gene matches: 8. This CDR3 spans 13 amino acids. Germline assignment: CDR1 SEHNR and CDR2 FQNEAQ (reference sequence). CDR3 in amino acids: CASSPGQPPGYTF. CDR3 in DNA: TGTGCCAGCAGCCCGGGACAGCCGCCGGGCTACACCTTC.

This clonotype appeared a few times. The chain employs TRBV5-1 and TRBJ2-1, with D perhaps TRBD1 (6 bases). Per germline, CDR1 SGHRS and CDR2 YFSETQ. With 0 bases removed from V and 0 bases from J, the gap between germline ends came to 7 bases. The length of the CDR3 is 15 residues. This chain's CDR3 is CASSLEGGSYNEQFF. The CDR3, as DNA: TGCGCCAGCAGCTTGGAAGGGGGCTCCTACAATGAGCAGTTCTTC. Filled out from reference TRBV5-1 and TRBJ2-1, the complete variable domain reads KAGVTQTPRYLIKTRGQQVTLSCSPISGHRSVSWYQQTPGQGLQFLFEYFSETQRNKGNFPGRFSGRQFSNSRSEMNVSTLELGDSALYLCASSLEGGSYNEQFFGPGTRLTVL.

This clonotype was seen ten or more times. The genes are TRBV12-3 or TRBV12-4 and TRBJ1-2; TRBD1 might be the D (6 bases). V shed 3 bases and J shed 4 bases, with 6 bases lying between them. The CDR3 consists of 12 residues. CDR3 loop: CASSLDSYGYTF. CDR3 DNA: TGTGCCAGCAGTTTGGACAGCTATGGCTACACCTTC.

The rearrangement uses TRBV7-7 and TRBJ2-2; D is undetermined. The V gene's germline CDR1 is SSHAT and CDR2 FNYEAQ (reference sequence). V was pared by 6 bases and J by 6 bases, with 8 bases between. This CDR3 has 12 residues. The CDR3 loop reads CASRSTAGELFF. The DNA of the CDR3 is TGTGCCAGCAGATCGACGGCCGGGGAGCTGTTTTTT. The variable domain in full, with the rest retrieved from reference TRBV7-7 and TRBJ2-2, is GAGVSQSPRYKVTKRGQDVTLRCDPISSHATLYWYQQALGQGPEFLTYFNYEAQPDKSGLPSDRFSAERPEGSISTLTIQRTEQRDSAMYRCASRSTAGELFFGEGSRLTVL.

This clonotype came up many times. This chain connects TRBV12-3 or TRBV12-4 to TRBJ2-4; TRBD2 might be the D (7 bases). The CDR3 sequence is 14 residues long. The V end lost 5 bases, the J end lost 9 bases, and 17 bases lay between the germline ends. The CDR3 protein is CASSPFGGAGIQYF. Here the CDR3 DNA reads TGTGCCAGCAGTCCTTTTGGGGGGGCCGGCATTCAGTACTTC.

This clonotype was picked up a small number of times. This chain joins TRBV9 and TRBJ1-5, with D perhaps TRBD1 (5 bases). The germline V gene encodes CDR1 SGDLS and CDR2 YYNGEE. CDR3 size: 14 residues. Trimming removed 3 bases at V and 3 bases at J, with 10 bases between. The CDR3 loop is CASSGGTYNQPQHF. The CDR3 nucleotides read TGTGCCAGCAGCGGTGGGACTTACAATCAGCCCCAGCATTTT.

The chain joins TRBV12-3 or TRBV12-4 to TRBJ2-6, with D uncertain. CDR3 length: 17 amino acids. The ends were cut back, 3 bases at V and 4 bases at J, with 16 bases in the middle. The DNA of the CDR3 is TGTGCCAGCAGTTTCGGAAACACTTATGCCGGGGCCAACGTCCTGACTTTC. Translating it yields CASSFGNTYAGANVLTF.

The chain uses TRBV5-6 and TRBJ2-7; D perhaps matches TRBD1 (5 bases). This CDR3 contains 13 residues. V was trimmed by 4 bases and J by 6 bases, leaving 14 bases between them. In germline, CDR1 is SGHDT, CDR2 YYEEEE. The chain's CDR3 is CASSPGHLCEQYF. CDR3 nucleotides: TGTGCCAGCAGCCCCGGACACCTCTGCGAGCAGTACTTC.

This clonotype was seen at least ten times. This rearrangement joins TRBV7-9 to TRBJ2-7; possible D gene TRBD1, 6 bases. This CDR3 contains 12 residues. Trimming shortened V by 4 bases and J by 5 bases, and 9 bases separated the two germline ends. Germline CDR1 SEHNR, CDR2 FQNEAQ (reference sequence). Here the CDR3 reads CASSWGPDEQYF. The CDR3 coding sequence is TGTGCCAGCAGCTGGGGGCCGGACGAGCAGTACTTC.